The 26 T cell receptor beta chains given below trace back to one sample, sequenced in a study of OX40 agonist ivuxolimab in advanced cancers. Libraries were built with the immunoSEQ multiplex PCR assay. The clones in this table, taken by TCRdb from immuneACCESS, are in-frame only. Not every clone is retained; where verified, under half of the shortfall comes from an unresolved V gene, and the cause of the rest is unknown. A total of some 84,000 clones appear in this sample, 89% of them only once. Of the sample, roughly 0.19% is held by the ten largest clones. The sequenced sample was CD4+ or CD8+ T cells sorted from blood, obtained in a trial of the OX40 agonist ivuxolimab. The receptors shown here come from an adult with an advanced solid tumor such as melanoma, head and neck, liver or kidney cancer.

The chain employs TRBV10-2 and TRBJ1-4; 12 bases align to TRBD1. V trimming: 6 bases; J trimming: 7 bases; junction bases outside the gene matches: 15. Germline V gene lookup returns CDR1 WSHSY and CDR2 SAAADI. There are 18 residues in the CDR3. CDR3 sequence: CASRQRPGQGASGEKLFF. For the CDR3, the DNA is TGCGCCAGCAGACAGAGACCGGGACAGGGGGCGTCAGGTGAAAAACTGTTTTTT.

The J gene is TRBJ1-2, the V gene TRBV7-8; no firm D call. The germline CDR1 and CDR2 sequences are SGHVS and FQNEAQ. Trimming shortened V by 1 base and J by 7 bases, and 7 bases separated the two germline ends. This CDR3 spans 12 amino acids. The CDR3 sequence: CASSLVTAGYTF. DNA of the CDR3: TGTGCCAGCAGCTTAGTGACGGCTGGCTACACCTTC.

This rearrangement joins TRBV28 to TRBJ2-7, with D possibly TRBD1 on 6 matching bases. The CDR3 runs to 13 residues. CDR1 and CDR2 (germline): MDHEN, SYDVKM. V lost 7 bases, J lost 2 bases, and 12 bases lay in between. In nucleotides, the CDR3 is TGTGCCAGCACCGGACAGAAACCCTACGAGCAGTACTTC. It translates to CASTGQKPYEQYF.

This chain uses TRBV29-1 with TRBJ2-4; no clear D. This CDR3 is 11 amino acids long. Germline V gives CDR1 SQVTM, CDR2 ANQGSEA. Deletions cut 1 base from V and 7 bases from J, with 5 bases between. DNA for the CDR3: TGCAGCGTTGAAGTAACCAACATTCAGTACTTC. This sequence encodes CSVEVTNIQYF.

This chain links TRBV5-4 with TRBJ2-7; TRBD1 matches at 7 bases. Germline V CDR1 and CDR2: SGHNT, YYREEE (reference sequence). This CDR3 region has 13 residues. The V and J ends lost 4 bases and 3 bases, in that order; junction bases with no gene match: 4. CDR3 protein: CASSRDSLYEQYV. The CDR3 nucleotides are TGTGCCAGCAGCCGGGACAGCCTCTACGAGCAGTACGTC.

The chain has TRBV10-1 and TRBJ2-3; D is unresolved. V was trimmed by 4 bases and J by 5 bases, leaving 10 bases between them. The germline CDR1 and CDR2 sequences are WNHNN and SYGVQD (reference sequence). The CDR3 sequence is 13 residues long. This chain's CDR3 is CASSGNLVDTQYF. CDR3 in DNA: TGCGCCAGCAGTGGAAACTTAGTAGATACGCAGTATTTT.

The rearrangement uses TRBV18 and TRBJ2-5; D might be TRBD2 (7 bases). Germline CDR1 KGHSH, CDR2 LQKENI. The CDR3 loop spans 16 amino acids. Trimming removed 3 bases at V and 3 bases at J, with 17 bases between. The CDR3: CASSPAGRGGEETQYF. DNA for the CDR3: TGTGCCAGCTCACCGGCTGGAAGGGGGGGAGAAGAGACCCAGTACTTC.

The sample holds a few counts of this clone. The chain combines TRBV5-1 with TRBJ2-7; TRBD2 matches at 13 bases. The germline V gene encodes CDR1 SGHRS and CDR2 YFSETQ. The V gene end was trimmed by 3 bases and the J gene end by 3 bases; junction bases not matched to a gene: 9. This CDR3 spans 17 amino acids. CDR3 residues: CASSWEPRTSGSYEQYF. As DNA, the CDR3 is TGCGCCAGCAGCTGGGAGCCTAGGACTAGCGGGAGCTACGAGCAGTACTTC.

The chain employs TRBV2 and TRBJ1-5, with D possibly being TRBD1 (5 bases). Germline CDR1 reads SNHLY; CDR2 reads FYNNEI. The CDR3 consists of 13 residues. V was pared by 7 bases and J by 8 bases, with 15 bases between. The CDR3 loop reads CASNGDGVEPQHF. In DNA form, the CDR3 reads TGTGCCAGCAACGGGGACGGGGTAGAGCCCCAGCATTTT.

V usage is TRBV19 and J usage is TRBJ1-1, with TRBD1 as a possible D gene (5 bases). The V end was cut by 5 bases, the J end by 4 bases, with 23 bases between. Germline CDR1 reads LNHDA; CDR2 reads SQIVND (reference sequence). This CDR3 spans 17 amino acids. DNA for the CDR3: TGTGCCAGTAGTGAGACGCGGGGCATGCGACGGGGCACTGAAGCTTTCTTT. Protein sequence: CASSETRGMRRGTEAFF.

The chain carries TRBV7-8 and TRBJ1-1, with D hard to call. V lost 0 bases to trimming and J lost 6 bases, with 8 bases between them. Germline loops: CDR1 SGHVS, CDR2 FQNEAQ. This CDR3 spans 13 amino acids. CDR3: CASSLAGMAEAFF. CDR3 coding DNA: TGTGCCAGCAGCTTAGCTGGGATGGCTGAAGCTTTCTTT.

The chain links TRBV9 to TRBJ2-6; no definite D call. CDR3 size: 17 residues. Germline values: CDR1 SGDLS, CDR2 YYNGEE. The V end lost 0 bases, the J end lost 4 bases, and 14 bases lay between the germline ends. CDR3 sequence (DNA): TGTGCCAGCAGCGTAGTGGGTCGCACCTCCGGGGCCAACGTCCTGACTTTC. Translated: CASSVVGRTSGANVLTF.

CDR3 residues: CASSLSRANTDTQYF. CDR3 coding DNA: TGTGCCAGCAGCTTGTCCCGGGCGAACACAGATACGCAGTATTTT. The chain links TRBV7-2 to TRBJ2-3, with D unresolved. The CDR3 loop spans 15 amino acids. V was shortened by 3 bases and J by 2 bases, with 12 bases between the two germline ends. Germline V lookup: CDR1 SGHTA, CDR2 FQGNSA.

V gene TRBV6-1 combines with J gene TRBJ1-2; 10 positions agree with TRBD1. Per the germline V gene, CDR1 is MNHNS and CDR2 is SASEGT. The ends lost 4 bases at V and 3 bases at J; junction bases unmatched: 5. This CDR3 comprises 15 residues. The CDR3 loop is CASSVTGTGDYGYTF. CDR3 DNA: TGTGCCAGCAGTGTAACCGGGACAGGGGACTATGGCTACACCTTC.

This clone was seen only once. This rearrangement joins TRBV6-1 to TRBJ1-4, with D perhaps TRBD1 (5 bases). Germline CDR1 is MNHNS and CDR2 is SASEGT. The CDR3 is made up of 14 amino acids. The V end lost 7 bases, the J end lost 6 bases, and 15 bases lay between the germline ends. The CDR3 sequence is CASNSRGVYEKLFF. The CDR3 coding sequence is TGTGCCAGCAATTCCCGGGGGGTGTATGAAAAACTGTTTTTT.

This clone was picked up one time. V and J are TRBV7-3 and TRBJ1-5; TRBD1 might be the D (6 bases). Germline-derived CDR1 and CDR2 are SGHTA and FQGTGA. Trimming removed 5 bases at V and 4 bases at J, with 9 bases between. The CDR3 runs to 13 residues. The CDR3 DNA follows: TGTGCCAGCAGCAACGGACAGAATCAGCCCCAGCATTTT. Amino acid sequence: CASSNGQNQPQHF.

This sequence joins TRBV9 and TRBJ2-5; TRBD1 matches 8 bases. CDR3 length equals 13 residues. Unmatched junction bases numbered 6, after V lost 4 bases and J lost 7 bases. CDR1 is SGDLS, CDR2 YYNGEE, per germline. CDR3: CASSLTGDGTQYF. In DNA form, the CDR3 reads TGTGCCAGCAGCCTGACAGGGGACGGGACCCAGTACTTC.

The V call is TRBV27, the J call TRBJ2-2, with a possible D match to TRBD2 (5 bases). The V gene lost 6 bases and the J gene lost 2 bases, with 13 bases spanning the gap. CDR3 length: 15 residues. Germline CDR1 reads MNHEY; CDR2 reads SMNVEV (reference sequence). This CDR3 is CASSWGAPNTGELFF. The DNA for the CDR3 is TGTGCCAGCAGCTGGGGAGCCCCTAACACCGGGGAGCTGTTTTTT.

The rearrangement links TRBV10-3 to TRBJ2-1, with D possibly matching TRBD2 (6 bases). Germline-derived CDR1 and CDR2 are ENHRY and SYGVKD. The length of the CDR3 is 14 residues. The V end was cut by 3 bases, the J end by 3 bases, with 9 bases between. The CDR3 DNA reads TGTGCCATCAGTGATGTCGGGAGCTACAATGAGCAGTTCTTC. It is translated as CAISDVGSYNEQFF.

This sequence joins TRBV15 and TRBJ2-5; D is ambiguous. The CDR3 is 15 residues long. V lost 5 bases and J lost 5, with 18 bases in between. In germline, CDR1 is LNHNV, CDR2 YYDKDF (reference sequence). Written as DNA, the CDR3 is TGTGCCACCAGCCGCCCATCCCGGCTGGGGGAGACCCAGTACTTC. This sequence encodes CATSRPSRLGETQYF.

The chain uses TRBV7-3 and TRBJ1-1, with a weak D call TRBD1 (6 bases). The V end was cut by 5 bases, the J end by 0 bases, with 10 bases between. This CDR3 spans 14 amino acids. Per germline, CDR1 SGHTA and CDR2 FQGTGA. CDR3: CASSPGGLNTEAFF. The CDR3 nucleotides read TGTGCCAGCAGCCCGGGGGGGCTGAACACTGAAGCTTTCTTT.

The chain carries TRBV5-1 and TRBJ2-2, with D tentatively TRBD1 (5 bases). The V gene's germline CDR1 is SGHRS and CDR2 YFSETQ. V dropped 4 bases and J dropped 3 bases, with 13 bases sitting between them. This CDR3 region has 15 residues. CDR3 bases: TGCGCCAGCAGCCGGCAGGGTTTTGACACCGGGGAGCTGTTTTTT. It encodes CASSRQGFDTGELFF.

The rearrangement joins TRBV6-1 to TRBJ1-5, with a weak D call TRBD1 (5 bases). Between the trimmed V and J ends, which lost 4 bases and 7 bases, there was a span of 14 bases. CDR1 and CDR2 (germline): MNHNS, SASEGT. The CDR3 runs 14 residues. The CDR3, as DNA: TGTGCCAGCAGTGGGACGGGGGAGAGCCAGCCCCAGCATTTT. This gives the protein CASSGTGESQPQHF.

V gene TRBV7-2 combines with J gene TRBJ2-3; TRBD2 matches 8 bases. V was pared by 1 base and J by 3 bases, with 9 bases of the junction left unmatched. Germline V gives CDR1 SGHTA, CDR2 FQGNSA. This CDR3 comprises 17 residues. The CDR3 DNA sequence: TGTGCCAGCAGCTTAGGGTACAGCGGGAGCCGAACAGATACGCAGTATTTT. It specifies CASSLGYSGSRTDTQYF.

This chain joins TRBV10-2 and TRBJ1-5; D not certain. The CDR3 runs to 16 residues. Between the trimmed V and J ends, which lost 5 bases and 2 bases, there was a span of 16 bases. Germline V gene sequence: CDR1 WSHSY, CDR2 SAAADI. CDR3 sequence (DNA): TGCGCCAGCAGTCGGGCGTCTAAAAGCGGCAATCAGCCCCAGCATTTT. Protein sequence: CASSRASKSGNQPQHF.

J is TRBJ2-5 and V is TRBV5-1; 10 nucleotides line up with TRBD2. The CDR3 consists of 14 residues. V shed 5 bases, J shed 4 bases, and the junction held 5 bases outside the gene matches. CDR1 SGHRS and CDR2 YFSETQ come from the germline V gene. The CDR3 loop reads CASRPSSGGETQYF. The CDR3 DNA reads as TGCGCCAGCAGACCTTCTAGCGGGGGAGAGACCCAGTACTTC. The full variable domain, completed using reference TRBV5-1 and TRBJ2-5, is KAGVTQTPRYLIKTRGQQVTLSCSPISGHRSVSWYQQTPGQGLQFLFEYFSETQRNKGNFPGRFSGRQFSNSRSEMNVSTLELGDSALYLCASRPSSGGETQYFGPGTRLLVL.